The 4 T cell receptor beta chains given below trace back to one sample, sequenced in a study of shared clonotypes between healthy human individuals. This table comes from immunoSEQ multiplex PCR, and its TCRdb copy is limited to in-frame clones, with some not included. This table has around 1.6 million clones, 98% appearing once. The sequenced sample consisted of naive CD4+ T cells sorted from blood. This sample's subset: CD45RA+ positively selected. The receptors were gathered from a man aged 30 to 39 in good health.

The rearrangement links TRBV4-1 to TRBJ2-7; D is unclear. Trimming took 1 base from V and 7 from J, leaving 8 bases between them. CDR1 and CDR2 (germline): MGHRA, YSYEKL. The CDR3 loop spans 12 amino acids. The CDR3 coding sequence is TGCGCCAGCAGCCAAGGGACGAGGGAGCAGTACTTC. Its translation: CASSQGTREQYF.

The chain links TRBV7-9 to TRBJ2-1; D call uncertain. The V and J ends lost 2 bases and 5 bases respectively, with 7 bases between them. This CDR3 comprises 13 residues. Looked up from germline, CDR1 is SEHNR and CDR2 is FQNEAQ (reference sequence). CDR3 protein: CASSLNGNNEQFF. The CDR3 DNA sequence: TGTGCCAGCAGCTTAAACGGCAACAATGAGCAGTTCTTC.

As concerns this clone: Other DNA sequences from this sample encode an identical CDR3 as well. The chain's CDR3 is CASSPDTTNEKLFF. In nucleotides, the CDR3 is TGTGCCAGCAGCCCAGATACAACTAATGAAAAACTGTTTTTT. V usage is TRBV9 and J usage is TRBJ1-4, with D unresolved. Deletions cut 4 bases from V and 0 bases from J, with 7 bases between. Germline loops: CDR1 SGDLS, CDR2 YYNGEE. The CDR3 is 14 residues long.

CDR3 sequence: CASSLNSVEADTQYF. The DNA for the CDR3 is TGCGCCAGCAGCTTAAACAGCGTCGAGGCAGATACGCAGTATTTT. V usage is TRBV5-1 and J usage is TRBJ2-3; D is unresolved. The CDR3 runs to 15 residues. CDR1 and CDR2 (germline): SGHRS, YFSETQ. V lost 2 bases and J lost 4, with 14 bases in between.